The T cell receptor (beta chain) described here comes from a study of shared clonotypes between healthy human individuals. Produced via immunoSEQ multiplex PCR; TCRdb's table is partial and in-frame only. The sample includes about 2 million clones, approximately 94% of them seen just once. CDR3 length equals 14 residues. The V gene's germline CDR1 is SGHDN and CDR2 FVKESK. V was trimmed by 5 bases and J by 5 bases, leaving 15 bases between them. CD45RO negativity and positive selection for CCR7 defined naive CD8 cells, a population that excluded terminally differentiated effector memory CD45RA+ cells.

Sequenced: naive CD8+ T cells sorted from blood. The TCR comes from a man aged 18 to 30 in good health. The rearrangement links TRBV14 to TRBJ1-1; D not resolved. CDR3 residues: CASSSSKVHTEAFF. The CDR3, as DNA: TGTGCCAGCAGCTCGTCCAAGGTTCATACTGAAGCTTTCTTT.